Below, one TCR beta chain is given with its context. Antigen unknown. The sample belongs to a study of T cell responses to AZD1222 COVID-19 vaccine. Overall study results and limits: Repertoires in all cases were sampled only once the peak T cell response had passed.

Generated by immunoSEQ multiplex PCR, the TCRdb table keeps only in-frame clones and is missing some. The sample comprises around 130,000 clones, more than 85% of which are singletons, and about 0.91% rests with the top ten. Germline lookup yields CDR1 MNHEY and CDR2 SMNVEV (reference sequence). Trimming cost V 0 bases and J 0 bases, with 12 bases left between them. The CDR3 is 17 residues long. Here the sequenced sample was peripheral blood, taken on day 0 of AZD1222 vaccination. The clonotype originates from an adult in good health. The rearrangement uses TRBV27 and TRBJ1-3; weak D call: TRBD1 (6 bases). This CDR3 is CASSLSPGAGSGNTIYF. Written as DNA, the CDR3 is TGTGCCAGCAGTTTATCACCGGGGGCGGGCTCTGGAAACACCATATATTTT.